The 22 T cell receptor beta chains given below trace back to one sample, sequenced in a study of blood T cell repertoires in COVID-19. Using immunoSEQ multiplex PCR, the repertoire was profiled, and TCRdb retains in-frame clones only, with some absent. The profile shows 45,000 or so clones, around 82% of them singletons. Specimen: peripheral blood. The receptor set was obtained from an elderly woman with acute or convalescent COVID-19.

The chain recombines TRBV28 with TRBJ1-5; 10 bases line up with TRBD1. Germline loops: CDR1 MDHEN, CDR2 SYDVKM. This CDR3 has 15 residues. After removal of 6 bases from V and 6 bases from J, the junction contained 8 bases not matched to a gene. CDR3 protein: CASSLTGGNVQPQHF. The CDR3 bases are TGTGCCAGCAGCCTGACAGGGGGCAACGTTCAGCCCCAGCATTTT.

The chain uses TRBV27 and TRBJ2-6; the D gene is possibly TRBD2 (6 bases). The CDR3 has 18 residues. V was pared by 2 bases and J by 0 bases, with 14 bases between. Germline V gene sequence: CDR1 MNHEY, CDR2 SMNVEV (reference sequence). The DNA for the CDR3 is TGTGCCAGCAGTTTAATGGGCGGGCGGGGCTCTGGGGCCAACGTCCTGACTTTC. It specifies CASSLMGGRGSGANVLTF.

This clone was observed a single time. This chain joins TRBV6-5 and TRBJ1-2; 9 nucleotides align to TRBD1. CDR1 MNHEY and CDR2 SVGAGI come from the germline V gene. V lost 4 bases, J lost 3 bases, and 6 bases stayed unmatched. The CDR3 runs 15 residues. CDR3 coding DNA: TGTGCCAGCAGTTGGCCGGGACAGGGTTACTATGGCTACACCTTC. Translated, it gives CASSWPGQGYYGYTF.

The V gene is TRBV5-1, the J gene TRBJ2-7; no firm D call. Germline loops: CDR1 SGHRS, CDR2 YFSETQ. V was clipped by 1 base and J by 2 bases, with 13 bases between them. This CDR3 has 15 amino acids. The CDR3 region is CASSLQNSLTYEQYF. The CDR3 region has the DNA TGCGCCAGCAGCTTGCAAAACAGTCTTACCTACGAGCAGTACTTC.

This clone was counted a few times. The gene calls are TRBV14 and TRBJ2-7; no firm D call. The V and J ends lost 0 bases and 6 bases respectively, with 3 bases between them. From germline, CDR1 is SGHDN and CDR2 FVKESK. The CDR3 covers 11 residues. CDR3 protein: CASSQEREQYF. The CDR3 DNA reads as TGTGCCAGCAGCCAAGAGCGCGAGCAGTACTTC.

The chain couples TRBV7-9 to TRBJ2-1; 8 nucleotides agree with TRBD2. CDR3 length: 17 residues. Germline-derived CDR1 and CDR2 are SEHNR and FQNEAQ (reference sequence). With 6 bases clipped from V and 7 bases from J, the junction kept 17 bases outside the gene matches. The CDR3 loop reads CASSRNRIGTRFNEQFF. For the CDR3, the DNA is TGTGCCAGCAGTCGGAACCGTATCGGGACTAGGTTTAATGAGCAGTTCTTC.

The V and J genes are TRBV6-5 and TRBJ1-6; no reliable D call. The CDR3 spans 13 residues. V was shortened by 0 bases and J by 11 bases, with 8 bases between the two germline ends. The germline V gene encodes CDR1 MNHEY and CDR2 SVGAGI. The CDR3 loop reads CASSYSDNAPLHF. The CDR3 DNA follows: TGTGCCAGCAGTTACTCCGACAACGCACCCCTCCACTTT.

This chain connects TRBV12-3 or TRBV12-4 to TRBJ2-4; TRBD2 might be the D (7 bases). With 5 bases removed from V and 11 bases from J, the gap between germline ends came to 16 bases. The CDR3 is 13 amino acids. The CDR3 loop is CASSEGGASVQYF. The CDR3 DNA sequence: TGTGCCAGCAGTGAAGGGGGGGCAAGCGTTCAGTACTTC.

The CDR3 protein is CASSPQVAEAFF. The CDR3 DNA reads as TGTGCCAGCTCACCGCAGGTGGCTGAAGCTTTCTTT. This chain joins TRBV18 and TRBJ1-1; D unresolved. Between the trimmed V and J ends, which lost 3 bases and 6 bases, there was a span of 8 bases. This CDR3 has 12 residues. Germline assignment: CDR1 KGHSH and CDR2 LQKENI.

CDR3 residues: CASSYRGGTSSYEQYF. The DNA of the CDR3 is TGTGCCAGCTCATATCGCGGCGGAACCTCCTCCTACGAGCAGTACTTC. The chain links TRBV18 to TRBJ2-7; D gene uncertain. Trimming shortened V by 5 bases and J by 0 bases, and 17 bases separated the two germline ends. This CDR3 is 16 amino acids long. Germline V CDR1 and CDR2: KGHSH, LQKENI. The full variable domain, its missing parts supplied by reference TRBV18 and TRBJ2-7, is NAGVMQNPRHLVRRRGQEARLRCSPMKGHSHVYWYRQLPEEGLKFMVYLQKENIIDESGMPKERFSAEFPKEGPSILRIQQVVRGDSAAYFCASSYRGGTSSYEQYFGPGTRLTVT.

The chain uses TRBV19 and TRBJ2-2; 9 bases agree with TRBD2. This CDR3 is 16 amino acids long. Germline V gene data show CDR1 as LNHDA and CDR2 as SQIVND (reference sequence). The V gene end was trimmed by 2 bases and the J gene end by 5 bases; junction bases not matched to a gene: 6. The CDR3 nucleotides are TGTGCCAGTAGTATACGCCAGGCGGGGGGGACCGGGGAGCTGTTTTTT. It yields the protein CASSIRQAGGTGELFF.

CDR3 in DNA: TGTGCCAGCAGTTCAGGGGGTGAGCAGTACTTC. Protein sequence: CASSSGGEQYF. V usage is TRBV12-3 or TRBV12-4 and J usage is TRBJ2-7, with TRBD1 identical over 7 bases. The CDR3 has 11 residues. The ends lost 4 bases at V and 7 bases at J; junction bases unmatched: 1.

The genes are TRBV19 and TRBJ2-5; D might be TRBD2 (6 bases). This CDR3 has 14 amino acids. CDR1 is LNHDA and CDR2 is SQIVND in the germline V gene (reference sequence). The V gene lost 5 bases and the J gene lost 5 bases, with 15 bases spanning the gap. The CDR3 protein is CASSSGATGETQYF. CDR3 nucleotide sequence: TGTGCCAGTAGTTCGGGAGCTACGGGGGAGACCCAGTACTTC.

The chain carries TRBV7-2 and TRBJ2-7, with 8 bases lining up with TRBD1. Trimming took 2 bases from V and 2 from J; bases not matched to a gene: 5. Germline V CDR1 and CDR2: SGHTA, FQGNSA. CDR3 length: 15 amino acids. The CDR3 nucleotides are TGTGCCAGCAGCTTAAGCGGACAGGGTCCCTACGAGCAGTACTTC. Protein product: CASSLSGQGPYEQYF. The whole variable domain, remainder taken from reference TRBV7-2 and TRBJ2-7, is GAGVSQSPSNKVTEKGKDVELRCDPISGHTALYWYRQSLGQGLEFLIYFQGNSAPDKSGLPSDRFSAERTGGSVSTLTIQRTQQEDSAVYLCASSLSGQGPYEQYFGPGTRLTVT.

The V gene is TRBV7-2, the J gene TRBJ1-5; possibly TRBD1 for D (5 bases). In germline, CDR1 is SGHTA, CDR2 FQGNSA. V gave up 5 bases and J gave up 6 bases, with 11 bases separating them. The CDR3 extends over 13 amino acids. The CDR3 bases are TGTGCCAGCAGCCTGACCCAGGGTCAGCCCCAGCATTTT. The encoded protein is CASSLTQGQPQHF.

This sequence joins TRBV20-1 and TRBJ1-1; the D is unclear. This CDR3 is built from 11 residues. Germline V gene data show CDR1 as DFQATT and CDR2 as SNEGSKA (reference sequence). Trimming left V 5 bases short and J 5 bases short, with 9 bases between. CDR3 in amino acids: CSAPYETEAFF. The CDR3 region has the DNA TGCAGTGCTCCCTATGAAACTGAAGCTTTCTTT.

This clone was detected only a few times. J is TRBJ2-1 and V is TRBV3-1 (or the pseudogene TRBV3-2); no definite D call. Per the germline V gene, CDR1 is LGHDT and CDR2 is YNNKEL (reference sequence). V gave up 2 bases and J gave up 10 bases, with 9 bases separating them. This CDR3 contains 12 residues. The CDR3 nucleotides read TGTGCCAGCAGCCAACGTTTAACAGAGCAGTTCTTC. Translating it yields CASSQRLTEQFF.

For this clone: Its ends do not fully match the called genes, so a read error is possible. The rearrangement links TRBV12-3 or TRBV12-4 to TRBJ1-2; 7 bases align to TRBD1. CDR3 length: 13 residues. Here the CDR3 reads CASSLSIQGQWEF. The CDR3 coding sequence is TGTGCCAGCAGTTTATCCATACAGGGGCAGTGGGAATTC.

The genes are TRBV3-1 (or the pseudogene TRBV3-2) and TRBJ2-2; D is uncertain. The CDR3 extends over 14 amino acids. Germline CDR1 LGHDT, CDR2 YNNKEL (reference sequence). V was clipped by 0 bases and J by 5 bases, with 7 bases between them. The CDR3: CASSQDPGTGELFF. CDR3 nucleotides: TGTGCCAGCAGCCAAGATCCAGGAACCGGGGAGCTGTTTTTT.

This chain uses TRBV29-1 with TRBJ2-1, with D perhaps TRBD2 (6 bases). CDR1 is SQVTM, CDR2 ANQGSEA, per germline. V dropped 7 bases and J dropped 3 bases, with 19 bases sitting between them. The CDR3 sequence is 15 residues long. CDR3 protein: CSGTPFGRGYNEQFF. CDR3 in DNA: TGCAGCGGAACCCCGTTTGGGCGGGGCTACAATGAGCAGTTCTTC.

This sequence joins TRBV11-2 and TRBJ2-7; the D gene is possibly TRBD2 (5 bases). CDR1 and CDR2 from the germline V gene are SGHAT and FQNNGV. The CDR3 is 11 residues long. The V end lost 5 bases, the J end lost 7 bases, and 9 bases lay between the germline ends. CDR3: CASSPPGEQYF. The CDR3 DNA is TGTGCCAGCAGCCCGCCGGGAGAGCAGTACTTC.

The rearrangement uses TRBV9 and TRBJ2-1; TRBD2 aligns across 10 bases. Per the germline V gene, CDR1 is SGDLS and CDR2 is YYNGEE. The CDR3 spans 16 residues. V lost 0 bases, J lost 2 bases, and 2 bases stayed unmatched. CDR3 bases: TGTGCCAGCAGCGTAGGGACTAGCGGAGCCTACAATGAGCAGTTCTTC. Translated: CASSVGTSGAYNEQFF. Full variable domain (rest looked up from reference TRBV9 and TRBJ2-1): DSGVTQTPKHLITATGQRVTLRCSPRSGDLSVYWYQQSLDQGLQFLIQYYNGEERAKGNILERFSAQQFPDLHSELNLSSLELGDSALYFCASSVGTSGAYNEQFFGPGTRLTVL.